What follows are 5 T cell receptor beta chains derived from one specimen sequenced in a study of T cell responses to AZD1222 COVID-19 vaccine. TCRdb keeps only in-frame clones here, not all; method: immunoSEQ multiplex PCR. The table lists more than 150,000 clones, 94% of them singletons, with roughly 1.7% in the top ten. The starting material was peripheral blood, obtained 28 days after the second AZD1222 dose. The receptor set was obtained from an adult who received the AZD1222 COVID-19 vaccine.

This chain links TRBV7-2 with TRBJ2-1; a weak D match, TRBD2 (6 bases). This CDR3 comprises 14 residues. From germline, CDR1 is SGHTA and CDR2 FQGNSA. Trimming pared 0 bases from V and 10 bases from J, leaving 13 bases between. The CDR3 is CASSLAGGGWEQFF. The CDR3 coding sequence is TGTGCCAGCAGCTTAGCGGGAGGAGGTTGGGAGCAGTTCTTC.

The V and J genes are TRBV28 and TRBJ1-5; D uncertain. V dropped 6 bases and J dropped 3 bases, with 15 bases sitting between them. This CDR3 has 15 amino acids. Germline CDR1 is MDHEN and CDR2 is SYDVKM. The CDR3 sequence: CASRINSLHNQPQHF. The DNA of the CDR3 is TGTGCCAGCAGGATAAATTCTTTACACAATCAGCCCCAGCATTTT.

The genes are TRBV3-1 (or the pseudogene TRBV3-2) and TRBJ1-5; TRBD1 is a possible D gene (6 bases). CDR1 LGHDT and CDR2 YNNKEL come from the germline V gene (reference sequence). The CDR3 is 16 amino acids. Deletions cut 2 bases from V and 4 bases from J, with 15 bases between. The CDR3, as DNA: TGTGCCAGCAGCCAATGGGAAGGGGGAGGGAATCAGCCCCAGCATTTT. This encodes CASSQWEGGGNQPQHF.

As DNA, the CDR3 is TGTGCCAGCAGCTCGTCCTTAGGGGGTAATGAGCAGTTCTTC. The encoded protein is CASSSSLGGNEQFF. The chain couples TRBV7-2 to TRBJ2-1; possibly TRBD1 for D (6 bases). The CDR3 runs to 14 residues. V was shortened by 4 bases and J by 7 bases, with 14 bases between the two germline ends. Germline V gene sequence: CDR1 SGHTA, CDR2 FQGNSA. Looking up the rest from reference TRBV7-2 and TRBJ2-1 gives the full variable domain: GAGVSQSPSNKVTEKGKDVELRCDPISGHTALYWYRQSLGQGLEFLIYFQGNSAPDKSGLPSDRFSAERTGGSVSTLTIQRTQQEDSAVYLCASSSSLGGNEQFFGPGTRLTVL.

V is TRBV19 and J is TRBJ1-1, with D hard to call. The CDR3 is 12 residues long. Germline CDR1 and CDR2: LNHDA and SQIVND (reference sequence). Deletions cut 6 bases from V and 4 bases from J, with 9 bases between. Here the CDR3 reads CASSRRATEAFF. CDR3 nucleotides: TGTGCCAGTAGCCGCCGGGCCACTGAAGCTTTCTTT.